This T cell receptor (beta chain) was recovered during a study of beta chain features in type 1 diabetes. Study in general: Across the samples, over 85 million sorted cells were examined in total.

TCRB transcripts that were expressed got sequenced, as all of the isolated RNA had been reverse transcribed. The table came from immunoSEQ multiplex PCR; TCRdb's copy has only in-frame clones and leaves some out. The sample yields about 160,000 clones, over 7.5% seen once. The germline CDR1 and CDR2 sequences are LGHNA and YNFKEQ. The CDR3 runs to 12 residues. With 1 base removed from V and 10 bases from J, the gap between germline ends came to 9 bases. The sequenced sample consisted of central memory CD4+ T cells from blood. The V and J genes are TRBV4-2 and TRBJ2-3, with no clear D. The TCR was taken from a man younger than 30 in good health. CDR3 protein: CASSQAREAQYF. The CDR3 DNA is TGTGCCAGCAGCCAAGCTAGAGAAGCGCAGTATTTT.